The rows below give T cell receptor beta chains drawn from one sample of a study of blood T cell repertoires in COVID-19. Generated by immunoSEQ multiplex PCR, the TCRdb table keeps only in-frame clones and is missing some. The repertoire holds 90,000 to 110,000 clones, with 75% to 85% as singletons. Sequencing was performed on peripheral blood. These receptors were obtained from a woman aged 80 or over with active or convalescent COVID-19. Each CDR3 is given with its conserved first and last residue. Each record gives: V gene, J gene, CDR3 protein.

TRBV19	TRBJ1-1	CASSIEARGTEAFF
TRBV6-6	TRBJ2-7	CASSRSGSSYEQYF
TRBV7-9	TRBJ2-1	CAIVQPGGGGGNEQFF
TRBV5-1	TRBJ2-7	CASSRSQGIGSHEQYF
TRBV6-5	TRBJ1-1	CASSYLGQGGSEAFF
TRBV5-1	TRBJ2-2	CASSSWTSGRANTGELFF
TRBV12-3/TRBV12-4	TRBJ2-7	CASSRTTGSEQYF
TRBV18	TRBJ2-7	CASSSRTGVYEQYF
TRBV19	TRBJ1-2	CASSLDRGQRGYTF
TRBV3-1/TRBV3-2	TRBJ1-2	CASSQGVLGRKDYGYTF
TRBV7-7	TRBJ1-5	CASSFRMGRGDRVCLTQHF
TRBV5-1	TRBJ2-2	CASSPTVSSSGELFF
TRBV15	TRBJ2-5	CATSMEADLQETQYF
TRBV20-1	TRBJ2-4	CSASFRVTLAKNIQYF
TRBV19	TRBJ2-5	CASSIGAGMVETQYF
TRBV5-1	TRBJ1-4	CASSLESGVEKLFF
TRBV3-1/TRBV3-2	TRBJ2-7	CASSVAGGATYEQYF
TRBV4-2	TRBJ2-2	CASSQAGLAAGELFF
TRBV3-1/TRBV3-2	TRBJ1-5	CASSPQVGAGASNQPQHF
TRBV10-3	TRBJ1-5	CAISESEGQPQHF
TRBV6-5	TRBJ2-7	CASSYRGATEQYF
TRBV27	TRBJ2-7	CASSYRDSYEQYF
TRBV9	TRBJ1-2	CASSLDRGGYGYTF
TRBV6-1	TRBJ1-1	CASSEATGGNTEAFF
TRBV7-9	TRBJ2-7	CASSLDRGREQYF
TRBV5-4	TRBJ2-5	CASSFLDREETQYF
TRBV6-5	TRBJ1-2	CASSTWGRDGYTF
TRBV5-4	TRBJ2-1	CASSLAFSREQFF
TRBV19	TRBJ1-2	CASSTRDRGNYGYTF
TRBV19	TRBJ2-7	CASSIAADRGGEQYF
TRBV7-2	TRBJ1-2	CASSLASGGGYTF
TRBV19	TRBJ1-1	CASSRGMNTEAFF
TRBV28	TRBJ2-7	CASSPGLAGGLEQYF
TRBV18	TRBJ2-7	CASSAGEPPYEQYF
TRBV15	TRBJ1-1	CATSKRFLRVNADTEAFF
TRBV6-2/TRBV6-3	TRBJ2-5	CASSYSTSGQIQETQYF
TRBV24-1	TRBJ2-1	CATSDFPRLNEQFF
TRBV6-5	TRBJ1-5	CASRPRVDQPQHF
TRBV4-2	TRBJ2-3	CASSQDYTGSDTQYF
TRBV25-1	TRBJ1-3	CASRNRPGTGNGNTIYF
TRBV19	TRBJ2-7	CASSMRGSSYEQYF
TRBV18	TRBJ1-4	CASSPLGRSNEKLFF
TRBV3-1/TRBV3-2	TRBJ2-1	CASSPQLATYNEQFF
TRBV6-6	TRBJ1-1	CASKEGSIPEAFF
TRBV12-3/TRBV12-4	TRBJ1-1	CASSSTVEAFF
TRBV7-2	TRBJ2-1	CASSSPGTSGSPGGNEQFF